This T cell receptor beta chain was observed in a study of OX40 agonist ivuxolimab in advanced cancers. Libraries were prepared by immunoSEQ multiplex PCR; TCRdb keeps only in-frame clonotypes and omits some of them. The sample records about 55,000 clones, 86% being singletons. The germline V and J ends were trimmed by 3 bases and 10 bases, with 21 bases remaining between them. This CDR3 has 16 residues. Germline lookup yields CDR1 LNHDA and CDR2 SQIVND (reference sequence). Sample: CD4+ or CD8+ T cells sorted from blood, taken in a trial of the OX40 agonist ivuxolimab. The TCR comes from an adult with an advanced solid tumor such as melanoma, head and neck, liver or kidney cancer. The V and J genes are TRBV19 and TRBJ1-4; D gene uncertain. CDR3 coding DNA: TGTGCCAGTAGTATTAGGCTGATTGGGAGTTTGGGAAAACTGTTTTTT. The encoded protein is CASSIRLIGSLGKLFF. Full variable domain (outside the CDR3, taken from reference TRBV19 and TRBJ1-4): DGGITQSPKYLFRKEGQNVTLSCEQNLNHDAMYWYRQDPGQGLRLIYYSQIVNDFQKGDIAEGYSVSREKKESFPLTVTSAQKNPTAFYLCASSIRLIGSLGKLFFGSGTQLSVL.